A single sample is the source of the 15 T cell receptor beta chains below, sequenced in a study of blood T cells in healthy people across ages. Combining a sample-barcoded 5' primer with a J-beta primer mix, a second PCR ran for about 6 to 11 cycles. Via MiXCR, TCRdb re-called the 5' RACE reads, giving one row per CDR3 protein. The sample lists 700,000 or so distinct CDR3 sequences, 20% to 25% seen once, with about 22% in the top ten. The sequenced sample was blood. The receptor set was obtained from a man aged 65 to 85 in good health.

This clonotype turned up a few times. This sequence joins TRBV2 and TRBJ1-1; perhaps TRBD1 as D (6 bases). Germline V gene data show CDR1 as SNHLY and CDR2 as FYNNEI. This CDR3 spans 14 amino acids. The V end was cut by 7 bases, the J end by 2 bases, with 14 bases between. The CDR3 reads CASILTGGNTEAFF. DNA of the CDR3: TGTGCCAGCATCCTGACAGGAGGTAACACTGAAGCTTTCTTT.

The V and J genes are TRBV20-1 and TRBJ2-3; D might be TRBD1 or TRBD2, each matching 5 bases. This CDR3 comprises 14 residues. Trimming shortened V by 5 bases and J by 3 bases, and 15 bases separated the two germline ends. Germline V gives CDR1 DFQATT, CDR2 SNEGSKA (reference sequence). Here the CDR3 DNA reads TGCAGTGCTCTCCAGAGGGGAGAGACAGATACGCAGTATTTT. Amino acids: CSALQRGETDTQYF.

V gene TRBV25-1 combines with J gene TRBJ2-7; no clear D gene. There are 14 residues in the CDR3. V was cut by 1 base and J by 5 bases, with 12 bases left in between. Germline loops: CDR1 MGHDK, CDR2 SYGVNS. Here the CDR3 reads CASSEFPRVHEQYV. For the CDR3, the DNA is TGTGCCAGCAGTGAATTCCCCCGGGTCCACGAGCAGTACGTC.

The chain uses TRBV7-9 and TRBJ2-7; TRBD2 matches 8 bases. Germline assignment: CDR1 SEHNR and CDR2 FQNEAQ (reference sequence). Unmatched junction bases numbered 5, after V lost 10 bases and J lost 0 bases. CDR3 length: 13 amino acids. Here the CDR3 reads CATTGGNSYEQYF. The CDR3 region has the DNA TGTGCCACCACGGGGGGGAACTCCTACGAGCAGTACTTC.

A few counts support this clonotype. The chain couples TRBV7-6 to TRBJ2-2; 7 bases map to TRBD1. The CDR3 covers 15 residues. J was trimmed by 5 bases and V by 5 bases; bases with no gene match: 8. Germline CDR1 and CDR2: SGHVS and FNYEAQ. In DNA form, the CDR3 reads TGTGCCAGCAGCAGTACCGGGACAGAGACCGGGGAGCTGTTTTTT. Translating it yields CASSSTGTETGELFF.

V usage is TRBV11-2 and J usage is TRBJ2-1; 12 nucleotides line up with TRBD2. The CDR3 length is 20 residues. CDR1 and CDR2 (germline): SGHAT, FQNNGV. Trimming at V came to 2 bases and at J to 8 bases, leaving 19 bases not matched to a gene. Here the CDR3 reads CASSLLGPKTSGRLRDEQFF. CDR3 DNA: TGTGCCAGCAGCTTATTGGGTCCTAAGACTAGCGGGAGACTAAGGGATGAGCAGTTCTTC.

This chain joins TRBV7-9 and TRBJ1-1; D is ambiguous. This CDR3 has 14 amino acids. CDR1 SEHNR and CDR2 FQNEAQ come from the germline V gene (reference sequence). Trimming left V 1 base short and J 8 bases short, with 14 bases between. CDR3 DNA: TGTGCCAGCAGCTTAGGGACCCCGGTGTTGGAAGCTTTCTTT. Its protein is CASSLGTPVLEAFF.

This clonotype was seen at least ten times. The rearrangement uses TRBV12-3 or TRBV12-4 and TRBJ2-1; D gene unclear. With 1 base removed from V and 0 bases from J, the gap between germline ends came to 13 bases. The CDR3 is 17 residues long. The CDR3 loop is CASSLGTVIFSYNEQFF. CDR3 nucleotides: TGTGCCAGCAGTTTAGGGACGGTCATTTTCTCCTACAATGAGCAGTTCTTC.

Only a few counts were recorded for this clonotype. The chain links TRBV6-5 to TRBJ1-1; D may be TRBD1 (5 bases). V was clipped by 5 bases and J by 7 bases, with 11 bases between them. The germline CDR1 and CDR2 sequences are MNHEY and SVGAGI. The CDR3 length is 12 residues. CDR3 DNA: TGTGCCAGCAGTCAGGGCTCCAGTGAAGCTTTCTTT. It codes for CASSQGSSEAFF.

This clonotype appeared many times. This chain joins TRBV9 and TRBJ1-6; D not resolved. This CDR3 has 13 residues. Trimming cost V 0 bases and J 8 bases, with 6 bases left between them. Germline-derived CDR1 and CDR2 are SGDLS and YYNGEE. DNA of the CDR3: TGTGCCAGCAGCGTAGAAGCGGATTCACCCCTCCACTTT. Translated: CASSVEADSPLHF. Together with reference TRBV9 and TRBJ1-6, the CDR3 gives the full variable domain: DSGVTQTPKHLITATGQRVTLRCSPRSGDLSVYWYQQSLDQGLQFLIQYYNGEERAKGNILERFSAQQFPDLHSELNLSSLELGDSALYFCASSVEADSPLHFGNGTRLTVT.

The J gene is TRBJ1-5, the V gene TRBV2; D is undetermined. CDR3 length equals 14 residues. Per germline, CDR1 SNHLY and CDR2 FYNNEI. The V and J ends lost 1 base and 5 bases respectively, with 9 bases between them. The DNA of the CDR3 is TGTGCCAGCAGTGAAGTCCGGGGTCATCAGCCCCAGCATTTT. This gives the protein CASSEVRGHQPQHF. Combining the CDR3 with reference TRBV2 and TRBJ1-5 gives the whole variable domain EPEVTQTPSHQVTQMGQEVILRCVPISNHLYFYWYRQILGQKVEFLVSFYNNEISEKSEIFDDQFSVERPDGSNFTLKIRSTKLEDSAMYFCASSEVRGHQPQHFGDGTRLSIL.

This clonotype has a handful of counts. The CDR3 sequence: CSVEDLGVSTDTQYF. The CDR3 coding sequence is TGCAGCGTTGAAGATTTAGGGGTTAGCACAGATACGCAGTATTTT. The V call is TRBV29-1, the J call TRBJ2-3; tentatively, D is TRBD1 (5 bases). V was cut by 0 bases and J by 0 bases, with 10 bases left in between. Looked up from germline, CDR1 is SQVTM and CDR2 is ANQGSEA. CDR3 length: 15 residues.

V gene TRBV6-5 combines with J gene TRBJ2-2, with D unresolved. Trimming cost V 2 bases and J 4 bases, with 11 bases left between them. The CDR3 spans 15 residues. Germline CDR1 and CDR2: MNHEY and SVGAGI. As DNA, the CDR3 is TGTGCCAGCAGTTACATGCGGAAGAGCACCGGGGAGCTGTTTTTT. The encoded protein is CASSYMRKSTGELFF.

This clonotype was counted ten times or more. The gene calls are TRBV5-1 and TRBJ2-1, with 8 bases fitting TRBD2. Germline loops: CDR1 SGHRS, CDR2 YFSETQ. V gave up 0 bases and J gave up 7 bases; unmatched junction bases: 3. The CDR3 extends over 14 amino acids. CDR3 protein: CASSLASGQNEQFF. The CDR3 DNA reads as TGCGCCAGCAGCTTGGCTAGCGGGCAGAATGAGCAGTTCTTC.

This clonotype came up a few times. The chain is built from TRBV9 and TRBJ2-3; D not resolved. Germline CDR1 reads SGDLS; CDR2 reads YYNGEE. V dropped 4 bases and J dropped 2 bases, with 8 bases sitting between them. This CDR3 has 13 amino acids. CDR3 protein: CASSTLSTDTQYF. The CDR3 DNA sequence: TGTGCCAGCAGCACACTATCCACAGATACGCAGTATTTT. The full variable domain, completed using reference TRBV9 and TRBJ2-3, is DSGVTQTPKHLITATGQRVTLRCSPRSGDLSVYWYQQSLDQGLQFLIQYYNGEERAKGNILERFSAQQFPDLHSELNLSSLELGDSALYFCASSTLSTDTQYFGPGTRLTVL.